These T cell receptor beta chains were read from a single sample in a study of T cell responses to AZD1222 COVID-19 vaccine. Method: immunoSEQ multiplex PCR; TCRdb's copy keeps in-frame clones and lacks some. Of approximately 94,000 clones in the sample, 80% to 90% are singletons; the top ten hold about a sixth. Sequencing was performed on peripheral blood, taken on day 0 of AZD1222 vaccination. The receptors originated from an adult in good health. Each CDR3 is given with its conserved first and last residue. The order of the fields is D gene, clone size, J gene, V gene, CDR3 protein, CDR3 DNA. The D gene is left open where the match is weak. Size is stated for part of the rows, as once, few or many counts, or as a class when the clone is expanded.

>TRBD2|-|TRBJ2-1|TRBV5-1
CASSLVGSGAGGNEQFF
TGCGCCAGCAGCTTGGTCGGTAGCGGGGCCGGGGGGAATGAGCAGTTCTTC
>-|-|TRBJ1-2|TRBV7-2
CASSFADRSNYGYTF
TGTGCCAGCAGCTTTGCAGACAGATCTAACTATGGCTACACCTTC
>-|-|TRBJ2-7|TRBV12-5
CASGGQAAIEQYF
TGTGCTAGTGGGGGACAAGCGGCTATCGAGCAGTACTTC
>-|-|TRBJ2-2|TRBV7-3
CASSLYGSGTGELFF
TGTGCCAGCAGCTTGTACGGGAGCGGCACCGGGGAGCTGTTTTTT
>-|-|TRBJ2-3|TRBV7-7
CASSLGTSTDTQYF
TGTGCCAGCAGCCTTGGGACTAGCACAGATACGCAGTATTTT
>-|-|TRBJ1-2|TRBV4-1
CASSQDQVGSYGYTF
TGCGCCAGCAGCCAAGATCAGGTTGGTAGCTATGGCTACACCTTC
>-|-|TRBJ1-4|TRBV5-1
CASSFKGEKLFF
TGCGCCAGCAGCTTCAAAGGTGAAAAACTGTTTTTT
>TRBD1|-|TRBJ2-7|TRBV6-5
CASSRGTGAYEQYF
TGTGCCAGCAGCAGAGGGACAGGGGCCTACGAGCAGTACTTC
>-|-|TRBJ2-7|TRBV19
CASSNPGRDYEQYF
TGTGCCAGTAGTAATCCGGGACGGGACTACGAGCAGTACTTC
>TRBD1|-|TRBJ1-2|TRBV3-1/TRBV3-2
CASSQRQGANGYTF
TGTGCCAGCAGCCAGAGACAGGGGGCAAATGGCTACACCTTC
>-|few|TRBJ2-7|TRBV13
CASSPRREGSHEQYF
TGTGCCAGCAGCCCCAGGCGGGAAGGTAGCCACGAGCAGTACTTC
>TRBD1|-|TRBJ2-1|TRBV4-1
CASSQEDRVGNEQFF
TGCGCCAGCAGCCAAGAGGACAGGGTTGGGAATGAGCAGTTCTTC
>-|-|TRBJ2-7|TRBV10-2
CASSEVLGDEQYF
TGCGCCAGCAGTGAGGTTTTGGGGGACGAGCAGTACTTC
>TRBD1|-|TRBJ1-1|TRBV19
CASSIPARGAFF
TGTGCCAGTAGTATACCTGCCAGGGGGGCTTTCTTT
>-|-|TRBJ1-1|TRBV3-1/TRBV3-2
CASSQTERGTEAFF
TGTGCCAGCAGCCAAACAGAACGGGGCACTGAAGCTTTCTTT
>-|-|TRBJ1-5|TRBV28
CASRTVIQGPPQHF
TGTGCCAGCAGAACTGTGATACAGGGTCCGCCCCAGCATTTT
>-|-|TRBJ2-2|TRBV24-1
CATSDRVPGELFF
TGTGCCACCAGTGACAGGGTCCCCGGGGAGCTGTTTTTT
>-|-|TRBJ2-1|TRBV7-2
CASSLGGGPYNEQFF
TGTGCCAGCAGCTTAGGTGGAGGCCCCTACAATGAGCAGTTCTTC
>-|once|TRBJ1-2|TRBV7-2
CASSPPDRETYGYTF
TGTGCCAGCAGCCCTCCGGACAGAGAGACTTATGGCTACACCTTC
>-|-|TRBJ1-5|TRBV2
CASSGTGGDQPQHF
TGTGCCAGCAGTGGAACTGGGGGCGATCAGCCCCAGCATTTT
>-|-|TRBJ1-5|TRBV5-1
CASSTTGNNQPQHF
TGCGCCAGCAGCACAACAGGGAACAATCAGCCCCAGCATTTT
>-|-|TRBJ1-2|TRBV19
CASSIPGGLDYGYTF
TGTGCCAGTAGTATTCCTGGGGGCCTGGACTATGGCTACACCTTC
>-|once|TRBJ1-1|TRBV6-5
CASSYSSYGTEAFF
TGTGCCAGCAGTTACTCCAGTTATGGGACTGAAGCTTTCTTT
>-|-|TRBJ2-2|TRBV6-1
CASSDHPGELFF
TGTGCCAGCAGTGATCACCCCGGGGAGCTGTTTTTT
>TRBD1|-|TRBJ2-1|TRBV7-6
CASSVSGTGNNEQFF
TGTGCCAGCAGCGTCTCCGGGACAGGGAACAATGAGCAGTTCTTC
>-|-|TRBJ2-7|TRBV30
CAWSTPTKQYF
TGTGCCTGGAGTACCCCGACCAAGCAGTACTTC
>-|-|TRBJ2-3|TRBV6-5
CASMLTDTDTQYF
TGTGCCAGTATGCTTACCGACACAGATACGCAGTATTTT
>-|-|TRBJ1-4|TRBV5-1
CASSLGYNELFF
TGCGCCAGCAGCTTGGGGTACAACGAACTGTTTTTT
>-|-|TRBJ1-1|TRBV7-8
CASSLDSNTEAFF
TGTGCCAGCAGCTTAGACAGCAACACTGAAGCTTTCTTT